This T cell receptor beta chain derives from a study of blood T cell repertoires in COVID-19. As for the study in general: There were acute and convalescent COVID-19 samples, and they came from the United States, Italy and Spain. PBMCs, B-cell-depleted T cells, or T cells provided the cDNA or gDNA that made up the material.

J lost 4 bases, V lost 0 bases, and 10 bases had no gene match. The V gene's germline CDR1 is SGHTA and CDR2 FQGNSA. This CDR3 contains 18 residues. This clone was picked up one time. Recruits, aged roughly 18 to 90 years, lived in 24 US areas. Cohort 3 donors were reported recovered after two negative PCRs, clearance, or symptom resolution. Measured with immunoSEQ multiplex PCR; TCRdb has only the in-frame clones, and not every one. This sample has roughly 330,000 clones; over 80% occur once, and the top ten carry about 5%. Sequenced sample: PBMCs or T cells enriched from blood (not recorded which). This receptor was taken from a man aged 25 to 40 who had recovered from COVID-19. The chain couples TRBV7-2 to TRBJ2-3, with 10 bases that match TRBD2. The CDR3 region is CASSLAQSGGAVADTQYF. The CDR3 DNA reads TGTGCCAGCAGCTTAGCGCAAAGCGGGGGGGCCGTGGCAGATACGCAGTATTTT.